One sample yielded the 18 T cell receptor beta chains listed below, sequenced in a study of T cell clonotyping in hematopoietic cell transplantation. Time point described: recipient sample about 28 days before transplant, after cytoreduction. Measured with immunoSEQ multiplex PCR; TCRdb has only the in-frame clones, and not every one. The table lists 20,000 to 30,000 clones, approximately 80% of them singletons. Material: peripheral blood mononuclear cells, obtained before stem cell transplant. These TCRs come from a woman aged 60-70 years with acute myeloid leukemia. Some clones in this sample may be carry-over from other donors' samples.

The chain carries TRBV13 and TRBJ2-3, with D tentatively TRBD1 or TRBD2 (5 bases each). From germline, CDR1 is PRHDT and CDR2 FYEKMQ (reference sequence). Trimming took 4 bases from V and 2 from J, leaving 13 bases between them. This CDR3 has 15 amino acids. CDR3 residues: CASSSRDRVTDTQYF. CDR3 DNA sequence: TGTGCCAGCAGCTCCCGGGACCGTGTCACAGATACGCAGTATTTT.

V is TRBV10-2 and J is TRBJ2-7; tentatively, D is TRBD1 (5 bases). Germline lookup yields CDR1 WSHSY and CDR2 SAAADI. The CDR3 is made up of 13 amino acids. Trimming took off 10 bases at V and 0 bases at J, with 13 bases between the two ends. The CDR3 nucleotides read TGCGCCATACAACCCGACAGCTCCTACGAGCAGTACTTC. Translated: CAIQPDSSYEQYF.

V and J are TRBV29-1 and TRBJ2-7; perhaps TRBD1 as D (5 bases). The germline V gene has CDR1 SQVTM and CDR2 ANQGSEA. There are 15 residues in the CDR3. V was trimmed by 0 bases and J by 2 bases, leaving 14 bases between them. The CDR3 region has the DNA TGCAGCGTTGAAGAAGGGCAGGGATGGGCCTACGAGCAGTACTTC. This gives the protein CSVEEGQGWAYEQYF.

The chain is built from TRBV4-3 and TRBJ2-2; TRBD2 matches 8 bases. CDR3 size: 16 residues. V shed 8 bases and J 4 bases; nucleotides not matched to a gene: 12. Germline V lookup: CDR1 LGHNA, CDR2 YSLEER. The CDR3 reads CASSRRVAGPTGELFF. CDR3 nucleotides: TGCGCCAGCTCCCGGAGGGTAGCGGGACCCACCGGGGAGCTGTTTTTT.

The chain joins TRBV5-1 to TRBJ2-7; D call uncertain. Per germline, CDR1 SGHRS and CDR2 YFSETQ. Trimming shortened V by 2 bases and J by 3 bases, and 3 bases separated the two germline ends. The CDR3 sequence is 11 residues long. In DNA form, the CDR3 reads TGCGCCAGCAGCTTCGGCTACGAGCAGTACTTC. It specifies CASSFGYEQYF.

The chain couples TRBV7-2 to TRBJ1-4; TRBD1 matches 9 bases. The CDR3 extends over 16 amino acids. Germline V gives CDR1 SGHTA, CDR2 FQGNSA. Losses at the gene ends were 1 base for V and 6 bases for J; bases not matched to a gene: 6. The CDR3: CASSLVFRQGDEKLFF. The CDR3 DNA sequence: TGTGCCAGCAGCTTAGTTTTTCGACAGGGGGATGAAAAACTGTTTTTT.

This clone has a handful of counts. This chain joins TRBV6-5 and TRBJ1-6; possible D gene TRBD1, 5 bases. This CDR3 spans 15 amino acids. Trimming took 2 bases from V and 10 from J, leaving 15 bases between them. Looked up from germline, CDR1 is MNHEY and CDR2 is SVGAGI. The CDR3 DNA is TGTGCCAGCAGTTACGGGGCGGGAGGAGGGTCACCCCTCCACTTT. Protein sequence: CASSYGAGGGSPLHF.

This clone came up a few times. The V and J genes are TRBV7-9 and TRBJ2-7, with unresolved D. The germline gives CDR1 SEHNR, CDR2 FQNEAQ (reference sequence). The CDR3 sequence is 15 residues long. V was shortened by 5 bases and J by 0 bases, with 14 bases between the two germline ends. CDR3 amino acids: CASSRQKVGSYEQYF. CDR3 sequence (DNA): TGTGCCAGCAGCCGGCAGAAGGTCGGCTCCTACGAGCAGTACTTC. The complete variable domain, with remaining parts taken from reference TRBV7-9 and TRBJ2-7, reads DTGVSQNPRHKITKRGQNVTFRCDPISEHNRLYWYRQTLGQGPEFLTYFQNEAQLEKSRLLSDRFSAERPKGSFSTLEIQRTEQGDSAMYLCASSRQKVGSYEQYFGPGTRLTVT.

The genes are TRBV20-1 and TRBJ2-1; D remains ambiguous. The CDR3 has 11 residues. Per the germline V gene, CDR1 is DFQATT and CDR2 is SNEGSKA (reference sequence). Trimming shortened V by 6 bases and J by 7 bases, and 10 bases separated the two germline ends. This CDR3 reads CSARWVNEQFF. The CDR3 DNA reads as TGCAGTGCCCGCTGGGTGAATGAGCAGTTCTTC.

The chain combines TRBV4-3 with TRBJ2-7; a weak D match, TRBD1 (6 bases). Between the trimmed V and J ends, which lost 0 bases and 2 bases, there was a span of 11 bases. This CDR3 contains 15 residues. Germline lookup yields CDR1 LGHNA and CDR2 YSLEER. The CDR3 nucleotides are TGCGCCAGCAGCCAAGATAAGGCAGGGGCCTACGAGCAGTACTTC. Its protein is CASSQDKAGAYEQYF.

The chain uses TRBV5-6 and TRBJ1-3, with D possibly being TRBD1 (6 bases). Germline assignment: CDR1 SGHDT and CDR2 YYEEEE. There are 16 residues in the CDR3. Trimming took off 0 bases at V and 3 bases at J, with 13 bases between the two ends. The CDR3 region is CASSLVGGGLGNTIYF. DNA for the CDR3: TGTGCCAGCAGCTTGGTTGGTGGGGGCCTTGGAAACACCATATATTTT. Full variable domain (outside the CDR3, taken from reference TRBV5-6 and TRBJ1-3): DAGVTQSPTHLIKTRGQQVTLRCSPKSGHDTVSWYQQALGQGPQFIFQYYEEEERQRGNFPDRFSGHQFPNYSSELNVNALLLGDSALYLCASSLVGGGLGNTIYFGEGSWLTVV.

The chain couples TRBV15 to TRBJ2-6; D perhaps matches TRBD2 (6 bases). CDR3 length: 16 amino acids. CDR1 and CDR2 (germline): LNHNV, YYDKDF (reference sequence). V lost 6 bases and J lost 0, with 12 bases in between. CDR3 nucleotides: TGTGCCACCAGTCCGGGGGAGGACTCTGGGGCCAACGTCCTGACTTTC. Translation gives CATSPGEDSGANVLTF.

J is TRBJ2-1 and V is TRBV23-1; D unclear. TRBV23-1 is placed among ORFs of uncertain function. Between the trimmed V and J ends, which lost 0 bases and 4 bases, there was a span of 10 bases. The CDR3 is made up of 15 amino acids. CDR3 region: CASSQSITPYNEQFF. CDR3 sequence (DNA): TGCGCCAGCAGTCAATCGATCACTCCTTACAATGAGCAGTTCTTC.

The V call is TRBV27, the J call TRBJ2-7; D may match TRBD1 or TRBD2 (5 bases each). The V gene's germline CDR1 is MNHEY and CDR2 SMNVEV (reference sequence). V was clipped by 2 bases and J by 3 bases, with 11 bases between them. CDR3 length: 14 residues. The chain's CDR3 is CASSLGGEDYEQYF. The CDR3 nucleotides are TGTGCCAGCAGTTTAGGGGGAGAGGACTACGAGCAGTACTTC.

This clone has just a few counts. The V call is TRBV7-3, the J call TRBJ2-1; no definite D call. The CDR3 sequence is 14 residues long. Germline loops: CDR1 SGHTA, CDR2 FQGTGA. V lost 0 bases and J 8 bases, leaving 11 bases between the germline ends. This chain's CDR3 is CASSLTVQSHEQFF. The CDR3 coding sequence is TGTGCCAGCAGCTTAACAGTCCAGTCCCATGAGCAGTTCTTC.

The CDR3 DNA is TGTGCCAGTAGAGCGGGAGTGTACAATGAGCAGTTCTTC. This gives the protein CASRAGVYNEQFF. The rearrangement joins TRBV19 to TRBJ2-1; 8 nucleotides align to TRBD2. The CDR3 length is 13 residues. After removal of 6 bases from V and 4 bases from J, the junction contained 2 bases not matched to a gene. Germline CDR1 is LNHDA and CDR2 is SQIVND (reference sequence).

V is TRBV27 and J is TRBJ1-6; perhaps TRBD1 as D (5 bases). Trimming took 6 bases from V and 0 from J, leaving 15 bases between them. This CDR3 is built from 17 residues. In germline, CDR1 is MNHEY, CDR2 SMNVEV (reference sequence). The CDR3 region has the DNA TGTGCCAGCAGATCCCCCGGGGGTATCTCCTATAATTCACCCCTCCACTTT. This gives the protein CASRSPGGISYNSPLHF.

J is TRBJ1-5 and V is TRBV9, with TRBD1 matching 8 bases. This CDR3 spans 15 amino acids. Germline CDR1 is SGDLS and CDR2 is YYNGEE. V lost 3 bases, J lost 1 base, and 3 bases stayed unmatched. This CDR3 is CASSAGQESNQPQHF. The CDR3 nucleotides are TGTGCCAGCAGCGCGGGACAGGAAAGCAATCAGCCCCAGCATTTT.